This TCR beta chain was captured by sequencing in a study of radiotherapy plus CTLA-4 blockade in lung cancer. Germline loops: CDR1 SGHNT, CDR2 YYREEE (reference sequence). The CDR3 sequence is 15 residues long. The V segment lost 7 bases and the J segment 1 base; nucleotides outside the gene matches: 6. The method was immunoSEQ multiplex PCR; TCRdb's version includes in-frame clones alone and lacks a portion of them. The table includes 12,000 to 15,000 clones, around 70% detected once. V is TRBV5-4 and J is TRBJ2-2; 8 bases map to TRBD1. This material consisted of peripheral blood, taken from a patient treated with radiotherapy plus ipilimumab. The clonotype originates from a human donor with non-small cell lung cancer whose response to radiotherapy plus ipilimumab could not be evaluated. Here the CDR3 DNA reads TGTGCCAGCCTCGACAGGGGCGAGAACACCGGGGAGCTGTTTTTT. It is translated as CASLDRGENTGELFF.